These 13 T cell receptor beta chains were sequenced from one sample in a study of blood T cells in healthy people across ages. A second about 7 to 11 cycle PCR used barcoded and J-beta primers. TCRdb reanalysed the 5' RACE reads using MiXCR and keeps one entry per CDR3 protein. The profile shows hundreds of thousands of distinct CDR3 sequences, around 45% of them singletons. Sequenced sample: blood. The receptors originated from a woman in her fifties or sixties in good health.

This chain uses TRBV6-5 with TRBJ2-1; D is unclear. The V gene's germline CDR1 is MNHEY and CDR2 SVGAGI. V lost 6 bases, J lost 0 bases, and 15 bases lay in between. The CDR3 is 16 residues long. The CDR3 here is CASSSPRTSSYNEQFF. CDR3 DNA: TGTGCCAGCAGCTCCCCAAGGACCAGCTCCTACAATGAGCAGTTCTTC.

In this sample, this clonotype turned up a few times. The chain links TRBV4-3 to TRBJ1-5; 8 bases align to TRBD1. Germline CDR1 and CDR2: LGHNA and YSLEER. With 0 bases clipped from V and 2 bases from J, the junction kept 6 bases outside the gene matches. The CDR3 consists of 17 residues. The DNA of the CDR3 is TGCGCCAGCAGCCAAGATACAGGGGGTGTAGGCAATCAGCCCCAGCATTTT. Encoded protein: CASSQDTGGVGNQPQHF.

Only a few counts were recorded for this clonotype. CDR3 sequence: CSALHGYEQYF. CDR3 coding DNA: TGCAGTGCTCTACACGGGTACGAGCAGTACTTC. V and J are TRBV20-1 and TRBJ2-7; D is undetermined. Trimming pared 5 bases from V and 4 bases from J, leaving 9 bases between. The CDR3 contains 11 residues. Looked up from germline, CDR1 is DFQATT and CDR2 is SNEGSKA (reference sequence).

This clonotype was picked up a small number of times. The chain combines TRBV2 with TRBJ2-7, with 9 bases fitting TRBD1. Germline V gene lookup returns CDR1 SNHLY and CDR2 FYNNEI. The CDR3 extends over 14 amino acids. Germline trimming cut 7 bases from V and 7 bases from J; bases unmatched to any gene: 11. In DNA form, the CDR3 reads TGTGCCAGCAAGACGGGACAGGGTCGTGAGGAGCAGTACTTC. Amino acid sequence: CASKTGQGREEQYF. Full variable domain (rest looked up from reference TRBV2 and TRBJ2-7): EPEVTQTPSHQVTQMGQEVILRCVPISNHLYFYWYRQILGQKVEFLVSFYNNEISEKSEIFDDQFSVERPDGSNFTLKIRSTKLEDSAMYFCASKTGQGREEQYFGPGTRLTVT.

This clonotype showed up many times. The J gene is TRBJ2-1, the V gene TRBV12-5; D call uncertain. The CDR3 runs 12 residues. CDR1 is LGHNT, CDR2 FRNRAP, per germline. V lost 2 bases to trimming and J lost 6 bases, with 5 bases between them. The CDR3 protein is CASGLSRNEQFF. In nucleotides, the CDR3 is TGTGCTAGTGGTTTGAGTCGCAATGAGCAGTTCTTC. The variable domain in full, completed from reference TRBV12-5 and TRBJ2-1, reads DARVTQTPRHKVTEMGQEVTMRCQPILGHNTVFWYRQTMMQGLELLAYFRNRAPLDDSGMPKDRFSAEMPDATLATLKIQPSEPRDSAVYFCASGLSRNEQFFGPGTRLTVL.

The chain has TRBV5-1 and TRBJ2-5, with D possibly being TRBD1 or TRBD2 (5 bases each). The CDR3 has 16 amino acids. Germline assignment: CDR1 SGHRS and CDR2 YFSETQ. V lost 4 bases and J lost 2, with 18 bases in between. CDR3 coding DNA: TGCGCCAGCAGCGCAACCGGGACGGCCGTTCAAGAGACCCAGTACTTC. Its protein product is CASSATGTAVQETQYF.

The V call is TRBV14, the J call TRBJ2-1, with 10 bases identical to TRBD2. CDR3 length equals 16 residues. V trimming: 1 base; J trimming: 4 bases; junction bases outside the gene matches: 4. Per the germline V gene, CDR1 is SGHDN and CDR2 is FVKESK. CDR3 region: CASSQVAGGAYNEQFF. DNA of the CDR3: TGTGCCAGCAGCCAAGTAGCGGGAGGAGCTTACAATGAGCAGTTCTTC.

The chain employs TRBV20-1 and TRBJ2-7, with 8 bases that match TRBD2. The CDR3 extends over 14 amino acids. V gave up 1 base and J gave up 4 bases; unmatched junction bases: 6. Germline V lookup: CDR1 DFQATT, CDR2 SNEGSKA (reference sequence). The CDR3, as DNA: TGCAGTGCTAGAGTAGCGAGCGGGAGTTACGAGCAGTACTTC. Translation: CSARVASGSYEQYF.

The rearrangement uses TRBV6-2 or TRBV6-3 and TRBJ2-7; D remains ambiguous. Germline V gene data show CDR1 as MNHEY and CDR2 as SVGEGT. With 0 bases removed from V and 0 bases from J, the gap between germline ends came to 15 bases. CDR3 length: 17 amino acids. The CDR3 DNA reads TGTGCCAGCAGTTACTCTCTCCTAAGAGCCAGCTCCTACGAGCAGTACTTC. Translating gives CASSYSLLRASSYEQYF.

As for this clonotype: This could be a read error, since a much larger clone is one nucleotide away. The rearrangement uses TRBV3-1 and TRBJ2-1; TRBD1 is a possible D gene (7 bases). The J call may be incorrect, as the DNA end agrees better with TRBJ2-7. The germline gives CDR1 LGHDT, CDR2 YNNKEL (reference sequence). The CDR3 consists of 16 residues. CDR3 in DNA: TGTGCCAGCAGCCAAGATGGAGGGGGCTCCTACAATGAGCAGTACTTC. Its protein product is CASSQDGGGSYNEQYF.

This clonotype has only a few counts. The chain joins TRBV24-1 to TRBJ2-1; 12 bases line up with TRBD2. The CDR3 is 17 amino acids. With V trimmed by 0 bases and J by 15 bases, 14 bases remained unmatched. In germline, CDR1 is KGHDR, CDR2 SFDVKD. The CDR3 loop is CATSDLKLAGGTGAVFF. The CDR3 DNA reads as TGTGCCACCAGTGATTTGAAACTAGCGGGAGGCACTGGGGCCGTGTTCTTC.

The CDR3 DNA sequence: TGTGCCAGCAGCTTGTGGGGGCAGGGGGATGAAAAACTGTTTTTT. It specifies CASSLWGQGDEKLFF. The chain uses TRBV5-5 and TRBJ1-4; 7 bases align to TRBD1. Germline lookup yields CDR1 SGHKS and CDR2 YYEKEE (reference sequence). The CDR3 loop spans 15 amino acids. V shed 1 base, J shed 6 bases, and the junction held 6 bases outside the gene matches.

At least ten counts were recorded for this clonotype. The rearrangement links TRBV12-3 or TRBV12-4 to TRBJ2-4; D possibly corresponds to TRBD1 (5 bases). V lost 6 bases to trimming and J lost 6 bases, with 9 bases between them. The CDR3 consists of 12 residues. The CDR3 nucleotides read TGTGCCAGCAGCCGACAGTCAAACATTCAGTACTTC. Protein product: CASSRQSNIQYF.